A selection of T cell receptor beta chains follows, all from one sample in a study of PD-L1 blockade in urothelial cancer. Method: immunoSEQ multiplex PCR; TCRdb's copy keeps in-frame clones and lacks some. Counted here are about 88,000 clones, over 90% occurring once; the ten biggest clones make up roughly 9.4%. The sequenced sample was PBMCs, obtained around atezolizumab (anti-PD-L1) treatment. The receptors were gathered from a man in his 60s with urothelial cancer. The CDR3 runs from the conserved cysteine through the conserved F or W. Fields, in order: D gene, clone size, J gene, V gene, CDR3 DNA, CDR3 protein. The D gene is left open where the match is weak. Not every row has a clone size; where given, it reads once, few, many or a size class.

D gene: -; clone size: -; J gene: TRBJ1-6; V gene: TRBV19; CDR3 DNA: TGTGCCAGTAGTATGGGGCTACCTAATTCACCCCTCCACTTT; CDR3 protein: CASSMGLPNSPLHF
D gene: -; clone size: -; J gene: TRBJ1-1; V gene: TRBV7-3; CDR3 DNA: TGTGCCAGCAGCTTAACGGTGGCCAGTTCGAACACTGAAGCTTTCTTT; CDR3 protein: CASSLTVASSNTEAFF
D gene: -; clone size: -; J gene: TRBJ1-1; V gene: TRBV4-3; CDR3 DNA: TGCGCCAGCAGCCAAGATAAGCCAGGGCCTAACACTGAAGCTTTCTTT; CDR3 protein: CASSQDKPGPNTEAFF
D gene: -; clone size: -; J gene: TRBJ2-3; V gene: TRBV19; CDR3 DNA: TGTGCCAGTAGTCCCGAACAGGGTTGGACAGATACGCAGTATTTT; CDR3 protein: CASSPEQGWTDTQYF
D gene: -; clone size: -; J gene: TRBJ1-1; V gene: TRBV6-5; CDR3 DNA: TGTGCCAGCAGTTACGGGGCAGGGGTGAACACTGAAGCTTTCTTT; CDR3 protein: CASSYGAGVNTEAFF
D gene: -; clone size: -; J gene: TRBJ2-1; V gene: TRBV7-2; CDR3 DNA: TGTGCCAGCAGCTTTCAATACAGCGGGTATAAAGACAATGAGCAGTTCTTC; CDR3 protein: CASSFQYSGYKDNEQFF
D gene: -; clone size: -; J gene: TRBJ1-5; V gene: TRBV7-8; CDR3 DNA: TGTGCCAGCAGCTTAGGCAGTATTAATCAGCCCCAGCATTTT; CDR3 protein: CASSLGSINQPQHF
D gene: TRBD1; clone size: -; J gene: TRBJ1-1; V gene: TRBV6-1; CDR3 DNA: TGTGCCAGCAGTTCCCCAGGACAGGGGACTGAAGCTTTCTTT; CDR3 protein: CASSSPGQGTEAFF
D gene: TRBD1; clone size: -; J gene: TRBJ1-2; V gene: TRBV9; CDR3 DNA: TGTGCCAGCAGCTCTGGGACAGGGGCCTATGGCTACACCTTC; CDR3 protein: CASSSGTGAYGYTF
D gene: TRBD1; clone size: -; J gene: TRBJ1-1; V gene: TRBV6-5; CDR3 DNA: TGTGCCAGCAGACTACAGGGGGCGCGGAACACTGAAGCTTTCTTT; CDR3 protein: CASRLQGARNTEAFF
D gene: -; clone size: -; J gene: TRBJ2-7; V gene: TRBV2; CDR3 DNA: TGTGCCAGCACCGGGGAGTGGCTCTACGAGCAGTACTTC; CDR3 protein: CASTGEWLYEQYF
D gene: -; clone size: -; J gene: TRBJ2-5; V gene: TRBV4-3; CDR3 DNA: TGCGCCAGCAGCCACGGGACTCAAGAGACCCAGTACTTC; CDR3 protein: CASSHGTQETQYF
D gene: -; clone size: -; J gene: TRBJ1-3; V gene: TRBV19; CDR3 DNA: TGTGCCAGTAGACCGGGGTCTGGAAACACCATATATTTT; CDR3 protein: CASRPGSGNTIYF
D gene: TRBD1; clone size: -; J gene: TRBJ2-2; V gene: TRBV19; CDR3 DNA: TGTGCCAGTAGCCGCGGGACAGGGAAGATAAACACCGGGGAGCTGTTTTTT; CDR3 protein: CASSRGTGKINTGELFF
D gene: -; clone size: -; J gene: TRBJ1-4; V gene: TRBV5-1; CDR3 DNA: TGCGCCAGCAGCTTGGAAGGGGAAGAAAAACTGTTTTTT; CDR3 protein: CASSLEGEEKLFF
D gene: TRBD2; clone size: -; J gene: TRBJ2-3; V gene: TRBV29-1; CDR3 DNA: TGCAGCGTTGTTGGGGGGGGAATGGATACGCAGTATTTT; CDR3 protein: CSVVGGGMDTQYF
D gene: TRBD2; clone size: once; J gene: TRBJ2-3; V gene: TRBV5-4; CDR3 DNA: TGTGCCAGCAGCTTGGCTAGCGGGGGCCACACAGATACGCAGTATTTT; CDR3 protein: CASSLASGGHTDTQYF
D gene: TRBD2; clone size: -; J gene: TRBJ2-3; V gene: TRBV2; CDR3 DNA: TGTGCCAGCAGCGTTAGCGGGGCGAGCGCAGATACGCAGTATTTT; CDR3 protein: CASSVSGASADTQYF
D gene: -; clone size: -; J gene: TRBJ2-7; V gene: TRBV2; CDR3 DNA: TGTGCCAGCAGTGAGTTGCGGGCTCTCTACGAGCAGTACTTC; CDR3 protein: CASSELRALYEQYF
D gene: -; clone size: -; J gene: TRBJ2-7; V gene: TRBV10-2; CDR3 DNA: TGCGCCAGCAGTGACTTCTACGAGCAGTACTTC; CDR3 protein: CASSDFYEQYF
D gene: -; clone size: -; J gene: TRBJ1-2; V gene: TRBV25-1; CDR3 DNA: TGTGCCAGCAGTGACCCCGGGACTGAGAACTATGGCTACACCTTC; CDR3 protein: CASSDPGTENYGYTF
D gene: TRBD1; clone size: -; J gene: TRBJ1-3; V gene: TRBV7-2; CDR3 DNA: TGTGCCAGCAGCCCGCGACAGGGAGGTGGAAACACCATATATTTT; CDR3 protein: CASSPRQGGGNTIYF
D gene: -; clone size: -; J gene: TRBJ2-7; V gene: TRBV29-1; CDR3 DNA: TGCAGCGTTACTGGCGGGGTGTCCTACGAGCAGTACTTC; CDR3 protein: CSVTGGVSYEQYF